Included here is one T cell receptor (beta chain) sequence, with context. Germline values: CDR1 MNHEY, CDR2 SMNVEV (reference sequence). V was pared by 6 bases and J by 1 base, with 11 bases between. The CDR3 spans 14 residues. These data are taken from a study of T cells in localized non-small cell lung cancer. The repertoire was sequenced with immunoSEQ multiplex PCR; TCRdb's copy has only in-frame clones and lacks some. This repertoire shows about 59,000 clones, 91% found once; its top ten account for 20%. The input for sequencing was peripheral blood, taken before any cancer treatment. The sequence derives from a man aged 35-75 years with stage I lung adenocarcinoma. V and J are TRBV27 and TRBJ2-3; D could derive from TRBD1 or TRBD2 (6 bases each). Written as DNA, the CDR3 is TGTGCCAGCAGGGCTAGGGGGGGCACAGATACGCAGTATTTT. It is translated as CASRARGGTDTQYF.